This is a list of T cell receptor beta chains from one sample in a study of T cell responses to AZD1222 COVID-19 vaccine. Only in-frame clones appear in the TCRdb table, and some are missing; sequencing was by immunoSEQ multiplex PCR. This sample has 190,000 or so clones, with about 93% found just once. Sequencing was performed on peripheral blood, taken 28 days after the second AZD1222 dose. The source is an adult who received the AZD1222 COVID-19 vaccine. CDR3s include the opening cysteine and the closing phenylalanine or tryptophan. A D gene is named only where the DNA matches it firmly. Expanded clones are given a class, and other clones once, few, many or no size at all.

size: -; J: TRBJ1-2; D: -; V: TRBV5-8; DNA: TGTGCCAGCAGCTCGGCGGGTTTCGGCTACACCTTC; CDR3: CASSSAGFGYTF
size: -; J: TRBJ2-3; D: -; V: TRBV7-9; DNA: TGTGCCAGCAGCTTACCCATTCATACGCAGTATTTT; CDR3: CASSLPIHTQYF
size: -; J: TRBJ1-2; D: TRBD1; V: TRBV6-5; DNA: TGTGCCAGCAATATCGGGGACAGGGGGTCGGCTGGCTACACCTTC; CDR3: CASNIGDRGSAGYTF
size: -; J: TRBJ2-7; D: TRBD2; V: TRBV3-1/TRBV3-2; DNA: TGTGCCAGCAGCCTTGCTCGGGGGGCCTACGAGCAGTACTTC; CDR3: CASSLARGAYEQYF
size: -; J: TRBJ2-1; D: TRBD2; V: TRBV7-2; DNA: TGTGCCAGCAGCCCTCAGGGGGGACTAGCGGACAATGAGCAGTTCTTC; CDR3: CASSPQGGLADNEQFF
size: -; J: TRBJ1-5; D: TRBD1; V: TRBV18; DNA: TGTGCCAGCTCCCCAACCGCAGGGGGAGGAGGCAATCAGCCCCAGCATTTT; CDR3: CASSPTAGGGGNQPQHF
size: once; J: TRBJ1-3; D: TRBD1; V: TRBV7-9; DNA: TGTGCCAGCAGCTTAGCGACAGGGGGCCTTGGAAACACCATATATTTT; CDR3: CASSLATGGLGNTIYF
size: -; J: TRBJ1-3; D: -; V: TRBV6-1; DNA: TGTGCCAGCAGTGAAGTGAGAATGCTGAGAAACACCATATATTTT; CDR3: CASSEVRMLRNTIYF
size: -; J: TRBJ2-2; D: -; V: TRBV19; DNA: TGTGCCAGTAGTAAGGGGTTCGGGGAGCTGTTTTTT; CDR3: CASSKGFGELFF
size: -; J: TRBJ1-6; D: -; V: TRBV7-9; DNA: TGTGCCAGCAGCCCGCCCGGGGGTTCACCCCTCCACTTT; CDR3: CASSPPGGSPLHF
size: -; J: TRBJ1-5; D: -; V: TRBV7-2; DNA: TGTGCCAGCAGCTACGGACAGAATCAGCCCCAGCATTTT; CDR3: CASSYGQNQPQHF
size: -; J: TRBJ2-5; D: -; V: TRBV5-1; DNA: TGCGCCAGCAGCTTCGGGACTCTCCAAGAGACCCAGTACTTC; CDR3: CASSFGTLQETQYF
size: -; J: TRBJ2-7; D: TRBD1; V: TRBV12-5; DNA: TGTGCTAGTGGTGAGGGACAGGGACTTTACGAGCAGTACTTC; CDR3: CASGEGQGLYEQYF
size: -; J: TRBJ2-7; D: -; V: TRBV5-5; DNA: TGTGCCAGCAGCTTTTCGTCAGGGCGATACGAGCAGTACTTC; CDR3: CASSFSSGRYEQYF
size: -; J: TRBJ1-1; D: -; V: TRBV4-1; DNA: TGCGCCAGCAGCCCCACCCTGGGGGGTAACACTGAAGCTTTCTTT; CDR3: CASSPTLGGNTEAFF
size: -; J: TRBJ1-5; D: -; V: TRBV7-9; DNA: TGTGCCAGCAGCTTAGATAGCCACCGAGCCCGCCTTAGCAATCAGCCCCAGCATTTT; CDR3: CASSLDSHRARLSNQPQHF
size: -; J: TRBJ1-5; D: -; V: TRBV10-2; DNA: TGCGCCAGCAGTGGACAGGCCCTTGAGCCCCAGCATTTT; CDR3: CASSGQALEPQHF
size: -; J: TRBJ1-5; D: TRBD1; V: TRBV30; DNA: TGTGCCTGGGGCCTTCCGGGACAGGGGCAACAGCCCCAGCATTTT; CDR3: CAWGLPGQGQQPQHF
size: -; J: TRBJ1-5; D: -; V: TRBV18; DNA: TGTGCCAGCTCACCACTCGGGGGAGCTGATCAGCCCCAGCATTTT; CDR3: CASSPLGGADQPQHF
size: -; J: TRBJ2-5; D: TRBD1; V: TRBV5-1; DNA: TGCGCCAGCAGATTCGGACAGGGGAGCGGTGAGACCCAGTACTTC; CDR3: CASRFGQGSGETQYF
size: few; J: TRBJ1-2; D: -; V: TRBV4-1; DNA: TGCGCCAGCAGCCGCCCGGACATAAACTATGGCTACACCTTC; CDR3: CASSRPDINYGYTF
size: -; J: TRBJ1-2; D: -; V: TRBV2; DNA: TGTGCCAGCAGCGAGGGAGGGACCCTGGGGGGCTACACCTTC; CDR3: CASSEGGTLGGYTF
size: once; J: TRBJ1-4; D: -; V: TRBV4-2; DNA: TGTGCCAGCAGCCAAGATTTAGGGCTCGGGCGGGTTGGTGAAAAACTGTTTTTT; CDR3: CASSQDLGLGRVGEKLFF
size: -; J: TRBJ1-4; D: -; V: TRBV5-4; DNA: -; CDR3: CASSLFGTGAHESNF
size: -; J: TRBJ2-7; D: -; V: TRBV18; DNA: TGTGCCAGCTCACCACCCTCCACCGGGGGCGAGAAGTACTTC; CDR3: CASSPPSTGGEKYF
size: -; J: TRBJ2-2; D: -; V: TRBV9; DNA: TGTGCCAGCAGCGTAGGTGGGACCGGGGAGCTGTTTTTT; CDR3: CASSVGGTGELFF